This T cell receptor (beta chain) was identified in a study of OX40 agonist ivuxolimab in advanced cancers. Study-level information: Dosing consisted of intravenous ivuxolimab at 0.01 to 10 mg/kg every 2 weeks.

Sequenced by immunoSEQ multiplex PCR; TCRdb stores in-frame clones only, minus some. The data show approximately 69,000 clones, 70% to 90% seen once. There are 16 residues in the CDR3. V trimming: 5 bases; J trimming: 4 bases; junction bases outside the gene matches: 8. The germline V gene has CDR1 SGHAT and CDR2 FQNNGV. The rearrangement links TRBV11-2 to TRBJ1-1, with TRBD1 matching 12 bases. Sequencing used CD4+ or CD8+ T cells sorted from blood, obtained in a trial of the OX40 agonist ivuxolimab. This TCR came from an adult with an advanced solid tumor such as melanoma, head and neck, liver or kidney cancer. The CDR3 spells CASSPRDRGHGTEAFF. The CDR3 DNA sequence: TGTGCCAGCAGCCCACGGGACAGGGGGCATGGCACTGAAGCTTTCTTT.